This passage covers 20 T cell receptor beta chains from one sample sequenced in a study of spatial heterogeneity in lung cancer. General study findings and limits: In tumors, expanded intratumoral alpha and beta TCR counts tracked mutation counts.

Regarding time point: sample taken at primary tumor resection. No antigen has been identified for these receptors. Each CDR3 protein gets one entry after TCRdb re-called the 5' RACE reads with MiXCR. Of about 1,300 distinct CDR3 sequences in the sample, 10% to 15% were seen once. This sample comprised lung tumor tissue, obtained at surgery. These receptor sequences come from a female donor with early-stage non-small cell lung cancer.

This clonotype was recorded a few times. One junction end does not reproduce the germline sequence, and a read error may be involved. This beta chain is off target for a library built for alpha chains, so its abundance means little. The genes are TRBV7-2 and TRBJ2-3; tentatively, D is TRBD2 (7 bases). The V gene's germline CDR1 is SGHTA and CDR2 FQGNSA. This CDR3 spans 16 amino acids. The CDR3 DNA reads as TGTGCCAGCACCTTTTTCGGGCGCGGGGGCACAGATACGCGGTATTTT. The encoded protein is CASTFFGRGGTDTRYF.

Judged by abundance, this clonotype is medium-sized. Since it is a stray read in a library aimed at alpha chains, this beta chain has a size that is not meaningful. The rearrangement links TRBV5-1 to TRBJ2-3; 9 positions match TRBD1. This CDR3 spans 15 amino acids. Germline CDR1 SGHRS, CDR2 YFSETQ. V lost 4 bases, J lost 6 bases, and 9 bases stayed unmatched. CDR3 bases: TGCGCCAGCAGCCTAACGGGACAGGGAACGGATACGCAGTATTTT. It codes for CASSLTGQGTDTQYF.

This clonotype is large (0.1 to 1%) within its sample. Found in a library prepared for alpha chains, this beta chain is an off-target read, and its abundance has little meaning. CDR3 region: CASSFQSGEETQYF. The CDR3, as DNA: TGTGCCAGCAGCTTCCAATCAGGGGAGGAGACCCAGTACTTC. The chain has TRBV7-2 and TRBJ2-5; a weak D match, TRBD1 (6 bases). The length of the CDR3 is 14 residues. Germline loops: CDR1 SGHTA, CDR2 FQGNSA. The V gene lost 3 bases and the J gene lost 5 bases, with 13 bases spanning the gap.

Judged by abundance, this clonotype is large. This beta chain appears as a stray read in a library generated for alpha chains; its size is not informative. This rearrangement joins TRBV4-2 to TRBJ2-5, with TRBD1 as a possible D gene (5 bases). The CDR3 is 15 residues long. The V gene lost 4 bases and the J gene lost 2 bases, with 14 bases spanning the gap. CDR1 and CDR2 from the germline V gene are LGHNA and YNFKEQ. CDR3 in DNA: TGTGCCAGCAGCCGGACACCCGCGTGGCAAGAGACCCAGTACTTC. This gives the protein CASSRTPAWQETQYF.

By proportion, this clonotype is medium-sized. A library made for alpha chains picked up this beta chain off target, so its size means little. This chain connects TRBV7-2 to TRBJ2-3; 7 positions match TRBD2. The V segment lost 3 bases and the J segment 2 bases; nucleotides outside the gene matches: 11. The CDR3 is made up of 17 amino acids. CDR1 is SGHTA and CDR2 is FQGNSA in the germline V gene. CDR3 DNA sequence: TGTGCCAGCAGCTTTCGGGGCGGGAGAGGGTACACAGATACGCAGTATTTT. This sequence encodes CASSFRGGRGYTDTQYF.

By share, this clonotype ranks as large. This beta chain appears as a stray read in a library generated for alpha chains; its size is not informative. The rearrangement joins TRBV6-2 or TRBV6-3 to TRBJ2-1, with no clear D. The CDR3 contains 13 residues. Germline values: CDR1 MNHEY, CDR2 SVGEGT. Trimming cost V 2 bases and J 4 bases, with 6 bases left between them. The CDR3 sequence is CASSYGRYNEQFF. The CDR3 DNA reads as TGTGCCAGCAGTTACGGCAGGTACAATGAGCAGTTCTTC.

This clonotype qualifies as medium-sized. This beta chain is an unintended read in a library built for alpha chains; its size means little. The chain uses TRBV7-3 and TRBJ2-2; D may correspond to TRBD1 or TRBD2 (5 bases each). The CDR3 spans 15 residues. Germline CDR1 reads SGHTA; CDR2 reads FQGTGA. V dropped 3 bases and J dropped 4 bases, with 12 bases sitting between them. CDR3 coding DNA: TGTGCCAGCAGCTTGGGCAGGGACGGCACCGGGGAGCTGTTTTTT. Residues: CASSLGRDGTGELFF.

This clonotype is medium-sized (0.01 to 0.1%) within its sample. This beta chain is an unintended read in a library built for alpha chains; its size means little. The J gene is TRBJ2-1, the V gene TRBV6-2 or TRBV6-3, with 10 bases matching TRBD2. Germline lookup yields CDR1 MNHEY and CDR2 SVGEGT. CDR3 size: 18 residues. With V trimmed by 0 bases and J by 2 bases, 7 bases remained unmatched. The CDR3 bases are TGTGCCAGCAGTTACTCACTAGCGGGGAGTGGTACCTACAATGAGCAGTTCTTC. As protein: CASSYSLAGSGTYNEQFF.

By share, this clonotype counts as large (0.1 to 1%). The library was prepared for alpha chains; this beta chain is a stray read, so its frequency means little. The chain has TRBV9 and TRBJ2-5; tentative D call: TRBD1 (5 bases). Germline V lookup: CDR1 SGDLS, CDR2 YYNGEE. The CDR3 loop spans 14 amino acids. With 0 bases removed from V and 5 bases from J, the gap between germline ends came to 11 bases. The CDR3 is CASSVDWGAETQYF. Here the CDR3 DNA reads TGTGCCAGCAGCGTAGATTGGGGCGCGGAGACCCAGTACTTC.

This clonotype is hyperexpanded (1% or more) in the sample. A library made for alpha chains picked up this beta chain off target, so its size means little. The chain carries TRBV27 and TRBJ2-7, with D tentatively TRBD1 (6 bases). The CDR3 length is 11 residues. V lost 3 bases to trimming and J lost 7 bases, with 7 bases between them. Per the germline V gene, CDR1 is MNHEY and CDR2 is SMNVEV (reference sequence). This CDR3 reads CASSFGTEQYF. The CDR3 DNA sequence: TGTGCCAGCAGTTTCGGGACAGAGCAGTACTTC.

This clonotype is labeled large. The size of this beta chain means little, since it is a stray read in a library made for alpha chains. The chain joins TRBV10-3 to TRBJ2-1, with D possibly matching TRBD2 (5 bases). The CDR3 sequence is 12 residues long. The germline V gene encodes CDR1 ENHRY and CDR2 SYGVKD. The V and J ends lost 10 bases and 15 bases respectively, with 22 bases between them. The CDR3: CATRGSGGLMFF. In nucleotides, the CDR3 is TGTGCCACGAGAGGGAGCGGTGGTTTAATGTTCTTC.

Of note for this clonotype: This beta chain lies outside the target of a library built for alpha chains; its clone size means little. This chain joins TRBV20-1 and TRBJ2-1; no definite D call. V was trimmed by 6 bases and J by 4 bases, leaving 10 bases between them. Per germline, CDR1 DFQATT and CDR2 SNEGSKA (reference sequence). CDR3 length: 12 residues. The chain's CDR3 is CSALGVYNEQFF. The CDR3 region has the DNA TGCAGTGCCCTTGGAGTGTACAATGAGCAGTTCTTC.

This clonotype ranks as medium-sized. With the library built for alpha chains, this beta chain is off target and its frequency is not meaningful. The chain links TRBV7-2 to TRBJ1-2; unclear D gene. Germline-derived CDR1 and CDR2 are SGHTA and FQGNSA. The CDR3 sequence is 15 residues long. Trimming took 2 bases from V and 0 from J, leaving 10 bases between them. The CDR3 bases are TGTGCCAGCAGCTTAAAGGCCTATTCTAACTATGGCTACACCTTC. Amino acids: CASSLKAYSNYGYTF.

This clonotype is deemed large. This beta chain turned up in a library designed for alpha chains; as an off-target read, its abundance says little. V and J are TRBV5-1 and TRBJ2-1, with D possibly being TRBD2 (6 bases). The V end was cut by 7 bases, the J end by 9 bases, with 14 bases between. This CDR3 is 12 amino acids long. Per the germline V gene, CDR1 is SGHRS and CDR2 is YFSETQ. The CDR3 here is CASGIAVGEQFF. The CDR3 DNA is TGCGCCAGCGGAATAGCGGTCGGTGAGCAGTTCTTC.

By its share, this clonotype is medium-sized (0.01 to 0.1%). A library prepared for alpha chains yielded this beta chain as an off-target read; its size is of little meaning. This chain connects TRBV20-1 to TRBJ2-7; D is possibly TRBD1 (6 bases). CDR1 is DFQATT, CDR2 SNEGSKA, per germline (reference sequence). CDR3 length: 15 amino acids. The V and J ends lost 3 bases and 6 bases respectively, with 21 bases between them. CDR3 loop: CSARIPGTPLSEQYF. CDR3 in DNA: TGCAGTGCTAGGATACCCGGGACACCTTTAAGCGAGCAGTACTTC.

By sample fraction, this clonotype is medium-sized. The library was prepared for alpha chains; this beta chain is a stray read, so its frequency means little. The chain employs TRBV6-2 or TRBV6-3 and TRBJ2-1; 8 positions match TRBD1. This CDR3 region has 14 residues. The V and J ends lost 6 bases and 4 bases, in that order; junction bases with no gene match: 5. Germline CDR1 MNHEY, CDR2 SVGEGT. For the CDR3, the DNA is TGTGCCAGCAGGGACAGGGCCATATACAATGAGCAGTTCTTC. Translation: CASRDRAIYNEQFF.

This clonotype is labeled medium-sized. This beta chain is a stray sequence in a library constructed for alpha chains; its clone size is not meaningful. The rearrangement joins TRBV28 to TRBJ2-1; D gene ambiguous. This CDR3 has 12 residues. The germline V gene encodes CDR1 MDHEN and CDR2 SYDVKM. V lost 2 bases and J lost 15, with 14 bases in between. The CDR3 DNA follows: TGTGCCAGCAGTTTAGAGGCTAGGTCTCCGTTCTTC. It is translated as CASSLEARSPFF.

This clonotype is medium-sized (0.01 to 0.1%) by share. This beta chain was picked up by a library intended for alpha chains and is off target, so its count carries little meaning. The CDR3 coding sequence is TGTGCCATCAGTGAGTCAGACGTGCGAGCTGAAGCTTTCTTT. Amino acids: CAISESDVRAEAFF. V usage is TRBV10-3 and J usage is TRBJ1-1; D gene uncertain. V shed 0 bases and J shed 6 bases, with 11 bases lying between them. CDR1 is ENHRY and CDR2 is SYGVKD in the germline V gene. The CDR3 has 14 residues.

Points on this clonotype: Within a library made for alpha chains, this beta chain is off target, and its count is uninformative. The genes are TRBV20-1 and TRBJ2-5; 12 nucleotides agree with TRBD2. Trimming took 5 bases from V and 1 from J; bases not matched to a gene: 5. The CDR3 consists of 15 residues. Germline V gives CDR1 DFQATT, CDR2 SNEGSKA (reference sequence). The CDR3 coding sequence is TGCAGTGCTCTTCCGGGACTAGCGGGCCAAGAGACCCAGTACTTC. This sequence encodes CSALPGLAGQETQYF.

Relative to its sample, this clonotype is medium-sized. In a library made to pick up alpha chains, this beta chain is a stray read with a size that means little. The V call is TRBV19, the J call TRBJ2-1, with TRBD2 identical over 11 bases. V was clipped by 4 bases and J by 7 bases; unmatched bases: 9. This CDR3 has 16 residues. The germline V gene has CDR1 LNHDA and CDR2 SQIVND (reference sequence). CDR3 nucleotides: TGTGCCAGTAGTACCTTAGCGGGGGGGCAATTTAATGAGCAGTTCTTC. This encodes CASSTLAGGQFNEQFF.